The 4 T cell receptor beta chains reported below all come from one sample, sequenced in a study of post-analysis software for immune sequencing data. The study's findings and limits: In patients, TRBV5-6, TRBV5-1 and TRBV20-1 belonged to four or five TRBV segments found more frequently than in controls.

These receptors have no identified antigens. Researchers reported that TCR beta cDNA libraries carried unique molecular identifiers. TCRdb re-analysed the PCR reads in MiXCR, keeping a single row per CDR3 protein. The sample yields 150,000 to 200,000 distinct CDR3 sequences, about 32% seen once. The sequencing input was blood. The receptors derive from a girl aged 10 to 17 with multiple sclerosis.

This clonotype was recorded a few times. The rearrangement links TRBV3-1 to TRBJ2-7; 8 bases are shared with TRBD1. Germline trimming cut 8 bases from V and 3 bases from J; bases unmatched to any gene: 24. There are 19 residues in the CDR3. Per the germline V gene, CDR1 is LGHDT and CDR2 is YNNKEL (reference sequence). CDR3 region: CASSPELRRVDRVDYEQYF. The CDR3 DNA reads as TGTGCCAGCTCTCCGGAGCTGCGCCGAGTGGACAGGGTTGACTACGAGCAGTACTTC.

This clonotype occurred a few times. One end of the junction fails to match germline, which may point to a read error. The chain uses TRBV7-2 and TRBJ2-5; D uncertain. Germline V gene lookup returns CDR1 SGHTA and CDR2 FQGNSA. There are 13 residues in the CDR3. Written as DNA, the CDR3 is TGTGCCAGCAGCTTAAAGTCCCAACAGACCCAGTACTTC. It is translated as CASSLKSQQTQYF.

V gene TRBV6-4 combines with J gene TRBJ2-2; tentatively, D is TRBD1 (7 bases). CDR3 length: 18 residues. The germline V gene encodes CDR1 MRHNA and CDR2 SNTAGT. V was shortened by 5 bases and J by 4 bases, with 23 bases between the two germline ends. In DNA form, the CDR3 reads TGTGCCAGCAGTCAGGGGGGTGGTCCTCCCCAATCCACCGGGGAGCTGTTTTTT. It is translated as CASSQGGGPPQSTGELFF.

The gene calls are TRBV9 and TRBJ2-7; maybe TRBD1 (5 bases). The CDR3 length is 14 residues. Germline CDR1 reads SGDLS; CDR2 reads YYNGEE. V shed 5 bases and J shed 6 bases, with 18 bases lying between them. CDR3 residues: CASSLRSDIGEQYF. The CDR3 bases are TGTGCCAGCAGTCTCCGCTCGGACATCGGCGAGCAGTACTTC.